The clone carrying this T cell receptor (beta chain) was counted a single time. Its antigen is not known. CDR3 length equals 15 residues. Trimming stripped 0 bases from V and 12 bases from J, with 17 bases between. Germline values: CDR1 LNHNV, CDR2 YYDKDF (reference sequence). Data came from immunoSEQ multiplex PCR; TCRdb stores just in-frame clones and leaves some out. Here the sample spans 90,000 to 150,000 clones, around 88% being singletons. The record originates from a study of cytomegalovirus exposure and HLA in healthy donors. Study-level background: Later, an analysis reported that the 120 or so validation repertoires had used the same platform as the approximately 720 first-cohort repertoires. Study-wide findings and caveats: Generally TCR sequences proved uncommon, though certain public TCRs appeared in numerous donors. TCR clusters originating in the first cohort tended to co-occur in the roughly 130 validation repertoires, according to a later analysis.

The sequence was obtained from a man younger than 35 in good health and CMV-seronegative. Sequencing input: PBMCs. V and J are TRBV15 and TRBJ1-4; D is possibly TRBD1 (5 bases). CDR3 nucleotide sequence: TGTGCCACCAGCAGAGATGGGGCCACCTCGGGAGAACTGTTTTTT. Protein sequence: CATSRDGATSGELFF.